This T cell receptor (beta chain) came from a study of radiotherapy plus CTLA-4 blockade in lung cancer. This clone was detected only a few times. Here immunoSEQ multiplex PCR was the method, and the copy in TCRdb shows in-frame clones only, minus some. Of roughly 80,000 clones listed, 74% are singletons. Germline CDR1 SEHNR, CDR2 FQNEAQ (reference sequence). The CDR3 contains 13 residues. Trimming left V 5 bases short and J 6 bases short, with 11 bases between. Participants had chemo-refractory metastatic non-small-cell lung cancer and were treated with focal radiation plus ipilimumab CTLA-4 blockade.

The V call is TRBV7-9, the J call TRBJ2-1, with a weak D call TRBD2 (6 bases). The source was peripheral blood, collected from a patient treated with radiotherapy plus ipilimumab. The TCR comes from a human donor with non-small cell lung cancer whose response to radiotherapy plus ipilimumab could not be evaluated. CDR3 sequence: CASSPRGSNEQFF. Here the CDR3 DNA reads TGTGCCAGCAGCCCCCGGGGGAGCAATGAGCAGTTCTTC.